This T cell receptor beta chain was observed in a study of OX40 agonist ivuxolimab in advanced cancers. Libraries were prepared by immunoSEQ multiplex PCR; TCRdb keeps only in-frame clonotypes and omits some of them. The table includes tens of thousands of clones, 85% to 95% detected once. The TCR comes from an adult with an advanced solid tumor such as melanoma, head and neck, liver or kidney cancer. Material: CD4+ or CD8+ T cells sorted from blood, obtained in a trial of the OX40 agonist ivuxolimab.

The CDR3, as DNA: TGTGCCAGCAGCTCCCAGGCGGGAGGGCCTGTTAATGAGCAGTTCTTC. Residues: CASSSQAGGPVNEQFF. This sequence joins TRBV28 and TRBJ2-1, with 9 bases that match TRBD2. The V gene end was trimmed by 6 bases and the J gene end by 7 bases; junction bases not matched to a gene: 13. The CDR3 has 16 amino acids. CDR1 is MDHEN and CDR2 is SYDVKM in the germline V gene.